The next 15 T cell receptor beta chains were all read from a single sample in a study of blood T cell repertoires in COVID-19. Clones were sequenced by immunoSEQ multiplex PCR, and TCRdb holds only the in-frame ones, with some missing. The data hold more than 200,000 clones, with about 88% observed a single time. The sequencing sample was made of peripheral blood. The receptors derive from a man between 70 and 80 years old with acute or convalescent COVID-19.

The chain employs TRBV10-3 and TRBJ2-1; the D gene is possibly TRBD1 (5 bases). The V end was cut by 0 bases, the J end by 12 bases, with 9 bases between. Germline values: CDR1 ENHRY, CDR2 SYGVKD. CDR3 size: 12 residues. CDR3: CAISESGQGQFF. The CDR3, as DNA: TGTGCCATCAGTGAGTCGGGTCAGGGGCAGTTCTTC.

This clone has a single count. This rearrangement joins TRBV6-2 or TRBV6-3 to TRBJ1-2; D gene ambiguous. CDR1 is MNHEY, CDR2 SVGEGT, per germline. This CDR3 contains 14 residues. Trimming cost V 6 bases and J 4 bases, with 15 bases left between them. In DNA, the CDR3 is TGTGCCAGCAGCCGGAGGGCATTTACCTATGGCTACACCTTC. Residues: CASSRRAFTYGYTF.

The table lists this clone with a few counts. The CDR3 nucleotides are TGTGCCAGCAGCCCCGGGGTAGCGAATGAGCAGTTCTTC. It yields the protein CASSPGVANEQFF. The rearrangement links TRBV11-2 to TRBJ2-1; possible D gene TRBD2, 5 bases. The CDR3 contains 13 residues. Between the trimmed V and J ends, which lost 5 bases and 7 bases, there was a span of 12 bases. The germline V gene has CDR1 SGHAT and CDR2 FQNNGV.

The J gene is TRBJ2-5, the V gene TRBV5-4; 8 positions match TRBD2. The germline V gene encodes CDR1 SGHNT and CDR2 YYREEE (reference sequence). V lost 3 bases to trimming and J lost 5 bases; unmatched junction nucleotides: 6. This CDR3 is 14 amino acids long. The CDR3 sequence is CASSSRGGRETQYF. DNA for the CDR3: TGTGCCAGCAGCTCTCGGGGGGGACGGGAGACCCAGTACTTC.

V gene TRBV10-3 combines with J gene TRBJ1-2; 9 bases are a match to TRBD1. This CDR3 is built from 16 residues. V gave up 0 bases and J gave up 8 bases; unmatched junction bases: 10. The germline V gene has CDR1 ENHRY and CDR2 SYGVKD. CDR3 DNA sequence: TGTGCCATCAGTGAGTCTAGGGGACAGGGAGCCCCGGGCTACACCTTC. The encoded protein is CAISESRGQGAPGYTF.

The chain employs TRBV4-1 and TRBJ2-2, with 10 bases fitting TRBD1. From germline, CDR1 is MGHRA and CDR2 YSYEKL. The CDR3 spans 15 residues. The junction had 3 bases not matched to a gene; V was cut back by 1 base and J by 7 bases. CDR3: CASSQGTGGIGELFF. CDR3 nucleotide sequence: TGCGCCAGCAGCCAAGGGACAGGGGGTATCGGGGAGCTGTTTTTT.

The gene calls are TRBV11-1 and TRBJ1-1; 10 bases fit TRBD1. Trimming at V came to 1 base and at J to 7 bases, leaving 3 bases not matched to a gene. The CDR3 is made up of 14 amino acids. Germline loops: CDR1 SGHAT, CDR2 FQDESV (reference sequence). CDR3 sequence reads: CASSLVGQGFEAFF. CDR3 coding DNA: TGTGCCAGCAGCTTAGTGGGACAGGGGTTTGAAGCTTTCTTT. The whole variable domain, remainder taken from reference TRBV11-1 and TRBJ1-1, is EAEVAQSPRYKITEKSQAVAFWCDPISGHATLYWYRQILGQGPELLVQFQDESVVDDSQLPKDRFSAERLKGVDSTLKIQPAELGDSAMYLCASSLVGQGFEAFFGQGTRLTVV.

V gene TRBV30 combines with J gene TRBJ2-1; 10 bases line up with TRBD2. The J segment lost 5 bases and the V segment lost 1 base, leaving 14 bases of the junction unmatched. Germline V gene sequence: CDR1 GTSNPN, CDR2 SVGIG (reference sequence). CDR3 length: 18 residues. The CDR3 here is CAWSGSSGRGLFDNEQFF. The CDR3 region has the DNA TGTGCCTGGAGTGGATCTAGCGGGAGAGGCTTGTTCGACAATGAGCAGTTCTTC.

The CDR3 DNA follows: TGTGCCACCAGTGAAGGGTTCGGAGGGTCCTACAATGAGCAGTTCTTC. Residues: CATSEGFGGSYNEQFF. The chain combines TRBV24-1 with TRBJ2-1; weak D call: TRBD2 (6 bases). V lost 4 bases and J 1 base, leaving 13 bases between the germline ends. CDR1 KGHDR and CDR2 SFDVKD come from the germline V gene. This CDR3 spans 16 amino acids.

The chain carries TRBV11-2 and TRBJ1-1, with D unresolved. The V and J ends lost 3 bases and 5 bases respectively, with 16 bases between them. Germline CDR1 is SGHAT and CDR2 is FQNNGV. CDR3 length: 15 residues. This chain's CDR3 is CASSLKGDRRTEAFF. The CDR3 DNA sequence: TGTGCCAGCAGCTTGAAGGGAGACCGTAGGACTGAAGCTTTCTTT.

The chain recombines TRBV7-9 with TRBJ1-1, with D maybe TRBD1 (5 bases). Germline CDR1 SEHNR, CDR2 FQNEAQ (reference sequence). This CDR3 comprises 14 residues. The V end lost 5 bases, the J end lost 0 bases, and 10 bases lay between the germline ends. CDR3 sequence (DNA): TGTGCCAGCAGCCACCAACAGGTGAACACTGAAGCTTTCTTT. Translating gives CASSHQQVNTEAFF. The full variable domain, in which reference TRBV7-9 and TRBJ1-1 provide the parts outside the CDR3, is DTGVSQNPRHKITKRGQNVTFRCDPISEHNRLYWYRQTLGQGPEFLTYFQNEAQLEKSRLLSDRFSAERPKGSFSTLEIQRTEQGDSAMYLCASSHQQVNTEAFFGQGTRLTVV.

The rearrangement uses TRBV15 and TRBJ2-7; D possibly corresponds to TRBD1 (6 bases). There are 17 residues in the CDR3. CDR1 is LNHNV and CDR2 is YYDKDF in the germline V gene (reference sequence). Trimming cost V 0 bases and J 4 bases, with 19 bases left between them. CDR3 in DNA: TGTGCCACCAGCAGAGAACTAACATACAGGGATATTTACGAGCAGTACTTC. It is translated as CATSRELTYRDIYEQYF.

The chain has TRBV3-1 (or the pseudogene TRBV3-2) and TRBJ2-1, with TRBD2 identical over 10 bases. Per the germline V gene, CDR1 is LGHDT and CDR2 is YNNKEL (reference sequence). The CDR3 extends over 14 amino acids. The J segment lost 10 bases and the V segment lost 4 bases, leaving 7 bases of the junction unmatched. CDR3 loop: CASSRSSGRPEQFF. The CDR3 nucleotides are TGTGCCAGCAGCCGATCTAGCGGGAGACCCGAGCAGTTCTTC.

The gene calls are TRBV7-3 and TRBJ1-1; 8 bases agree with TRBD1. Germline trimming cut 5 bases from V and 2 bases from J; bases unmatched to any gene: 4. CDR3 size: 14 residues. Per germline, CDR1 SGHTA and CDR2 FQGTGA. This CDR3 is CASSLDRENTEAFF. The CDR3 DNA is TGTGCCAGCAGCCTGGACAGGGAAAACACTGAAGCTTTCTTT.

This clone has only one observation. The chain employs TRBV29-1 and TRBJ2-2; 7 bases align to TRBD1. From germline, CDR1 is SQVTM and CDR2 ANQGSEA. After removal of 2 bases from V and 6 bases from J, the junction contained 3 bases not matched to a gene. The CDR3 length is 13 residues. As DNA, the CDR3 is TGCAGCGTTGAAAAAACAGGGGCCGGGGAGCTGTTTTTT. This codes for CSVEKTGAGELFF.